Shown below are 26 T cell receptor beta chains from a single sample sequenced in a study of shared clonotypes between healthy human individuals. Sequencing was performed with immunoSEQ multiplex PCR; in TCRdb, only in-frame clones are kept and a portion is missing. Of around 2,000,000 clones detected, 85% to 95% appear once; the ten largest clones hold 1.5% to 2%. As defined, naive CD8 cells were CD45RO-negative and positively selected for CCR7, with terminally differentiated effector memory CD45RA+ cells excluded. Sample: naive CD8+ T cells from PBMCs. The receptors were sampled from a man aged 18 to 30 in good health. Some clones in this sample may be carry-over from other donors' samples.

The rearrangement joins TRBV28 to TRBJ2-5; 9 bases are a match to TRBD1. Unmatched junction bases numbered 16, after V lost 4 bases and J lost 1 base. This CDR3 contains 19 residues. CDR1 MDHEN and CDR2 SYDVKM come from the germline V gene. DNA of the CDR3: TGTGCCAGCAGTTCCCCAACCTTCAGGGGGACAGGGCGCCAAGAGACCCAGTACTTC. It is translated as CASSSPTFRGTGRQETQYF.

This clone was seen once. The chain is built from TRBV27 and TRBJ1-2, with D uncertain. From germline, CDR1 is MNHEY and CDR2 SMNVEV (reference sequence). Trimming cost V 6 bases and J 4 bases, with 18 bases left between them. This CDR3 comprises 15 residues. This CDR3 is CASSPSPGLSYGYTF. The CDR3 bases are TGTGCCAGCAGCCCTTCCCCAGGACTGAGCTATGGCTACACCTTC.

The sample holds one count of this clone. J is TRBJ1-1 and V is TRBV7-9; the D is unclear. This CDR3 is built from 18 residues. The germline gives CDR1 SEHNR, CDR2 FQNEAQ (reference sequence). Trimming stripped 8 bases from V and 1 base from J, with 26 bases between. The CDR3 DNA is TGTGCCAGCGGACTGGGTTGGGTTGGGAGGGTTCGGAACACTGAAGCTTTCTTT. Translating it yields CASGLGWVGRVRNTEAFF.

This chain joins TRBV5-6 and TRBJ2-5, with D possibly matching TRBD2 (6 bases). This CDR3 region has 13 residues. V dropped 4 bases and J dropped 1 base, with 8 bases sitting between them. CDR1 and CDR2 from the germline V gene are SGHDT and YYEEEE. In nucleotides, the CDR3 is TGTGCCAGCAGCCGGGACTTCCAAGAGACCCAGTACTTC. It encodes CASSRDFQETQYF.

This chain uses TRBV10-3 with TRBJ2-2; D might be TRBD1 (6 bases). This CDR3 is built from 16 residues. Germline CDR1 and CDR2: ENHRY and SYGVKD. The V end was cut by 3 bases, the J end by 2 bases, with 13 bases between. The CDR3 spells CAISDRTETNTGELFF. CDR3 DNA sequence: TGTGCCATCAGTGATCGGACAGAGACAAACACCGGGGAGCTGTTTTTT.

The chain is built from TRBV28 and TRBJ2-2, with TRBD1 matching 9 bases. CDR1 and CDR2 (germline): MDHEN, SYDVKM. The CDR3 runs to 15 residues. The ends lost 4 bases at V and 6 bases at J; junction bases unmatched: 6. The chain's CDR3 is CASSSYGTGSGELFF. In DNA form, the CDR3 reads TGTGCCAGCAGTTCATACGGGACAGGGTCCGGGGAGCTGTTTTTT.

The chain combines TRBV27 with TRBJ2-7; D is unclear. V lost 3 bases, J lost 2 bases, and 8 bases lay in between. CDR1 is MNHEY, CDR2 SMNVEV, per germline (reference sequence). The CDR3 totals 13 residues. CDR3 region: CASSLSHTYEQYF. The CDR3 DNA sequence: TGTGCCAGCAGTTTGAGCCACACCTACGAGCAGTACTTC.

This chain links TRBV11-1 with TRBJ2-5; 11 nucleotides match TRBD1. Trimming removed 1 base from V and 4 bases from J; junction bases left unmatched: 2. Germline assignment: CDR1 SGHAT and CDR2 FQDESV (reference sequence). CDR3 length: 15 amino acids. CDR3 amino acids: CASSLEGTGGETQYF. The CDR3 DNA is TGTGCCAGCAGCTTAGAAGGGACAGGGGGAGAGACCCAGTACTTC.

As concerns this clone: This CDR3 is also generated by other DNA sequences in the sample. This chain links TRBV28 with TRBJ2-7, with TRBD2 as a possible D gene (6 bases). This CDR3 contains 12 residues. CDR1 is MDHEN and CDR2 is SYDVKM in the germline V gene. Deletions cut 6 bases from V and 6 bases from J, with 12 bases between. CDR3 coding DNA: TGTGCCAGCAGGCAGGGAGCGGGCGAGCAGTACTTC. Protein product: CASRQGAGEQYF.

This clone was seen a single time. The J gene is TRBJ2-7, the V gene TRBV7-9; maybe TRBD1 (6 bases). Per the germline V gene, CDR1 is SEHNR and CDR2 is FQNEAQ (reference sequence). The CDR3 has 12 residues. V was pared by 11 bases and J by 0 bases, with 11 bases between. CDR3 loop: CAEEGGSYEQYF. CDR3 coding DNA: TGTGCCGAGGAAGGGGGCTCCTACGAGCAGTACTTC.

The V call is TRBV15, the J call TRBJ2-5, with TRBD2 as a possible D gene (5 bases). CDR1 is LNHNV and CDR2 is YYDKDF in the germline V gene (reference sequence). The CDR3 is made up of 14 amino acids. Trimming removed 5 bases from V and 4 bases from J, with 14 bases in between. CDR3 residues: CATSSRLEGETQYF. CDR3 DNA sequence: TGTGCCACCAGCTCGCGATTAGAGGGAGAGACCCAGTACTTC.

This chain connects TRBV4-1 to TRBJ2-5; unclear D gene. Trimming removed 1 base from V and 1 base from J, with 7 bases in between. This CDR3 region has 14 residues. Per the germline V gene, CDR1 is MGHRA and CDR2 is YSYEKL. The CDR3 spells CASSQAWGQETQYF. The DNA of the CDR3 is TGCGCCAGCAGCCAAGCTTGGGGCCAAGAGACCCAGTACTTC.

Remarks on this clone: The sample has other DNA sequences that encode this CDR3 too. The chain carries TRBV19 and TRBJ1-1, with unresolved D. The CDR3 is 12 residues long. Germline-derived CDR1 and CDR2 are LNHDA and SQIVND (reference sequence). V was clipped by 3 bases and J by 4 bases, with 6 bases between them. CDR3 nucleotide sequence: TGTGCCAGTAGTATTCTCGGCACTGAAGCTTTCTTT. This sequence encodes CASSILGTEAFF.

The rearrangement joins TRBV2 to TRBJ2-1, with D possibly TRBD2 on 5 matching bases. The CDR3 extends over 15 amino acids. The germline V gene has CDR1 SNHLY and CDR2 FYNNEI. Trimming removed 1 base from V and 2 bases from J, with 9 bases in between. The CDR3 DNA follows: TGTGCCAGCAGTGAAGGGAGGAGCCCCTACAATGAGCAGTTCTTC. As protein: CASSEGRSPYNEQFF.

The J gene is TRBJ2-7, the V gene TRBV7-3; D is ambiguous. This CDR3 is 14 amino acids long. Trimming pared 5 bases from V and 5 bases from J, leaving 16 bases between. CDR1 and CDR2 from the germline V gene are SGHTA and FQGTGA. CDR3 nucleotide sequence: TGTGCCAGCAGCCCCGGAGAAACGCCCCACGAGCAGTACTTC. Protein sequence: CASSPGETPHEQYF.

The chain has TRBV14 and TRBJ1-1, with 7 bases lining up with TRBD1. The germline CDR1 and CDR2 sequences are SGHDN and FVKESK. Trimming took 4 bases from V and 4 from J; bases not matched to a gene: 9. The CDR3 length is 15 residues. The CDR3 spells CASSLTTGTGTEAFF. The CDR3 nucleotides are TGTGCCAGCAGCCTCACGACAGGGACGGGCACTGAAGCTTTCTTT.

This chain connects TRBV7-9 to TRBJ2-5; 9 bases are a match to TRBD1. The CDR3 spans 13 residues. Trimming removed 4 bases from V and 5 bases from J; junction bases left unmatched: 2. Looked up from germline, CDR1 is SEHNR and CDR2 is FQNEAQ (reference sequence). In nucleotides, the CDR3 is TGTGCCAGCAGCTGGACAGGGGCCGAGACCCAGTACTTC. This gives the protein CASSWTGAETQYF.

The count of this clone is one. This chain connects TRBV5-1 to TRBJ2-2; a possible D gene is TRBD1 (5 bases). The V gene lost 2 bases and the J gene lost 5 bases, with 10 bases spanning the gap. The CDR3 is 14 residues long. CDR1 is SGHRS, CDR2 YFSETQ, per germline. This CDR3 reads CASSFFPGTGELFF. The CDR3 bases are TGCGCCAGCAGCTTCTTCCCAGGGACCGGGGAGCTGTTTTTT.

The CDR3 sequence: CASSVRLAGDYEQFF. In nucleotides, the CDR3 is TGTGCCAGCAGCGTTAGACTAGCGGGAGACTATGAGCAGTTCTTC. This rearrangement joins TRBV9 to TRBJ2-1, with 12 bases matching TRBD2. CDR1 is SGDLS, CDR2 YYNGEE, per germline. The CDR3 extends over 15 amino acids. The V and J ends lost 2 bases and 8 bases, in that order; junction bases with no gene match: 5.

The chain links TRBV10-3 to TRBJ2-1, with 7 nucleotides matching TRBD2. CDR1 ENHRY and CDR2 SYGVKD come from the germline V gene. The length of the CDR3 is 16 residues. Losses at the gene ends were 3 bases for V and 5 bases for J; bases not matched to a gene: 10. This CDR3 reads CAISDPAQRGNNEQFF. The CDR3 DNA reads as TGTGCCATCAGTGACCCGGCCCAGCGGGGTAACAATGAGCAGTTCTTC.

This chain uses TRBV7-3 with TRBJ2-1; either TRBD1 or TRBD2 may supply D (5 bases each). Per germline, CDR1 SGHTA and CDR2 FQGTGA. The CDR3 spans 14 residues. Trimming left V 5 bases short and J 9 bases short, with 17 bases between. The CDR3 sequence: CASSTPGTTAEQFF. The CDR3 nucleotides are TGTGCCAGCAGCACCCCCGGGACGACCGCTGAGCAGTTCTTC.

The table lists this clone with a count of one. The CDR3 DNA reads TGTGCCAGCAGCTTTTTTGGGACCATGAACACTGAAGCTTTCTTT. It translates to CASSFFGTMNTEAFF. The V gene is TRBV13, the J gene TRBJ1-1, with D possibly TRBD1 on 5 matching bases. The CDR3 spans 15 residues. Germline-derived CDR1 and CDR2 are PRHDT and FYEKMQ (reference sequence). The V end lost 3 bases, the J end lost 0 bases, and 11 bases lay between the germline ends. Supplemented by reference TRBV13 and TRBJ1-1, the full variable domain reads AAGVIQSPRHLIKEKRETATLKCYPIPRHDTVYWYQQGPGQDPQFLISFYEKMQSDKGSIPDRFSAQQFSDYHSELNMSSLELGDSALYFCASSFFGTMNTEAFFGQGTRLTVV.

In its sample, this clone was seen once. V is TRBV7-8 and J is TRBJ2-1; D is uncertain. The length of the CDR3 is 12 residues. V was shortened by 5 bases and J by 3 bases, with 5 bases between the two germline ends. The germline CDR1 and CDR2 sequences are SGHVS and FQNEAQ. The CDR3 region is CASSGLYNEQFF. The CDR3 DNA follows: TGTGCCAGCAGCGGGCTCTACAATGAGCAGTTCTTC.

This clone was detected once. The chain carries TRBV27 and TRBJ1-1, with 12 nucleotides matching TRBD1. Germline trimming cut 4 bases from V and 5 bases from J; bases unmatched to any gene: 8. In germline, CDR1 is MNHEY, CDR2 SMNVEV (reference sequence). The CDR3 extends over 16 amino acids. DNA of the CDR3: TGTGCCAGCAGTTCCTCCGGGACAGGGGGCCAAACTGAAGCTTTCTTT. The encoded protein is CASSSSGTGGQTEAFF.

The chain joins TRBV28 to TRBJ1-2; no definite D call. The CDR3 runs 15 residues. The germline V gene has CDR1 MDHEN and CDR2 SYDVKM. Trimming took off 2 bases at V and 7 bases at J, with 17 bases between the two ends. The CDR3 region has the DNA TGTGCCAGCAGTTTAGAGGCCGCCCGCCCTGGTGGCTACACCTTC. This encodes CASSLEAARPGGYTF.

CDR3 protein: CASSPVGHANPTYEQYF. Here the CDR3 DNA reads TGTGCCAGCAGCCCAGTCGGACACGCGAACCCCACCTACGAGCAGTACTTC. The gene calls are TRBV5-5 and TRBJ2-7; tentatively, D is TRBD1 (5 bases). Trimming stripped 4 bases from V and 2 bases from J, with 22 bases between. There are 17 residues in the CDR3. CDR1 SGHKS and CDR2 YYEKEE come from the germline V gene (reference sequence).